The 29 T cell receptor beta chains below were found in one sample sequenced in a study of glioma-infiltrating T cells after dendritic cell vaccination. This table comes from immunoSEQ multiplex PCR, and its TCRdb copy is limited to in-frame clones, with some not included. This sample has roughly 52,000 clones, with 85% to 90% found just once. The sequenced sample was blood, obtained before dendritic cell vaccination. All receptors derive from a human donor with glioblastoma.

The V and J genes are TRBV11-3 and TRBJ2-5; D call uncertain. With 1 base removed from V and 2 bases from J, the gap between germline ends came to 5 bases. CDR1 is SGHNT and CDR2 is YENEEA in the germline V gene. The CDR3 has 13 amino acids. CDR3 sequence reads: CASSLGLQETQYF. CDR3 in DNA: TGTGCCAGCAGCTTAGGACTTCAAGAGACCCAGTACTTC.

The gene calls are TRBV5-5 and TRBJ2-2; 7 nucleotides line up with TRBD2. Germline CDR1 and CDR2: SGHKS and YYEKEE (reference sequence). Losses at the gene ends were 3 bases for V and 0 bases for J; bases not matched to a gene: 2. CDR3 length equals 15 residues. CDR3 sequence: CASSWDYSNTGELFF. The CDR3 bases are TGTGCCAGCAGCTGGGACTACTCGAACACCGGGGAGCTGTTTTTT.

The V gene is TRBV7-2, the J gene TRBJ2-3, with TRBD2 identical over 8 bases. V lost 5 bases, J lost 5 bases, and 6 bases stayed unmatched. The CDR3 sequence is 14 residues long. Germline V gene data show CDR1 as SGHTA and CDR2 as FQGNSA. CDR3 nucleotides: TGTGCCAGCAGCGTTAGCGGGACTGGAGATACGCAGTATTTT. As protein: CASSVSGTGDTQYF.

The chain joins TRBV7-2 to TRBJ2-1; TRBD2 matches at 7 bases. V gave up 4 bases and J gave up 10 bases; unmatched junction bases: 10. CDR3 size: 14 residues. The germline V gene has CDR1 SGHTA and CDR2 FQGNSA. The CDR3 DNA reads TGTGCCAGCAGCTCCCTCCCTAGCGGAGGGGAGCAGTTCTTC. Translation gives CASSSLPSGGEQFF.

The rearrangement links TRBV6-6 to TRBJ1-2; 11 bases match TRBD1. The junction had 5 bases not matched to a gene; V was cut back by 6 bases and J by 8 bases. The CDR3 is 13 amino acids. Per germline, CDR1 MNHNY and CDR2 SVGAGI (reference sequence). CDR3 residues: CASSGQGATGYTF. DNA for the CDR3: TGTGCCAGCAGCGGACAGGGGGCTACGGGCTACACCTTC.

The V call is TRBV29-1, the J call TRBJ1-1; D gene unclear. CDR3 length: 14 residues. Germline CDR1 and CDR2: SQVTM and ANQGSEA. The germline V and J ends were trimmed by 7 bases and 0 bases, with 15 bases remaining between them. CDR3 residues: CSARYPTVNTEAFF. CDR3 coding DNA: TGCAGCGCCAGGTACCCAACTGTGAACACTGAAGCTTTCTTT.

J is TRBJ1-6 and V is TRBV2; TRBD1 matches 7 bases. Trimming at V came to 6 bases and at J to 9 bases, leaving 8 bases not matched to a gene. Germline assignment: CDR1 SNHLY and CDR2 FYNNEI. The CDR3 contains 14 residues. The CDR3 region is CASRFRDSGSPLHF. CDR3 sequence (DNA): TGTGCCAGCAGATTCCGGGACAGTGGTTCACCCCTCCACTTT. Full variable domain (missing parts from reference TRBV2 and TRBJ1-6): EPEVTQTPSHQVTQMGQEVILRCVPISNHLYFYWYRQILGQKVEFLVSFYNNEISEKSEIFDDQFSVERPDGSNFTLKIRSTKLEDSAMYFCASRFRDSGSPLHFGNGTRLTVT.

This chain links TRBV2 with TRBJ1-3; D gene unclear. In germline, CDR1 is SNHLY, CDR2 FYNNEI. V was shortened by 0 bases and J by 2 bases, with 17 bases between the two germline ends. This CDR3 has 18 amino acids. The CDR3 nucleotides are TGTGCCAGCAGTGAAGCGGCATACCCCGGGGAGGCTGGAAACACCATATATTTT. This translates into CASSEAAYPGEAGNTIYF.

CDR3 sequence: CASSILAGTYEQYF. In DNA form, the CDR3 reads TGTGCCAGCAGCATACTAGCGGGTACCTACGAGCAGTACTTC. The rearrangement uses TRBV13 and TRBJ2-7; 9 bases line up with TRBD2. With V trimmed by 5 bases and J by 2 bases, 4 bases remained unmatched. This CDR3 has 14 residues. CDR1 is PRHDT and CDR2 is FYEKMQ in the germline V gene (reference sequence). The full variable domain, completed using reference TRBV13 and TRBJ2-7, is AAGVIQSPRHLIKEKRETATLKCYPIPRHDTVYWYQQGPGQDPQFLISFYEKMQSDKGSIPDRFSAQQFSDYHSELNMSSLELGDSALYFCASSILAGTYEQYFGPGTRLTVT.

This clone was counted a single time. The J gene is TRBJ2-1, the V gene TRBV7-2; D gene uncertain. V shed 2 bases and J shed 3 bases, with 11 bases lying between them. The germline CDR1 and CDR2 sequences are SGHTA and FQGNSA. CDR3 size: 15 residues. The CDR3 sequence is CASSLISTHYNEQFF. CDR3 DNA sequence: TGTGCCAGCAGCTTAATCTCGACTCACTACAATGAGCAGTTCTTC.

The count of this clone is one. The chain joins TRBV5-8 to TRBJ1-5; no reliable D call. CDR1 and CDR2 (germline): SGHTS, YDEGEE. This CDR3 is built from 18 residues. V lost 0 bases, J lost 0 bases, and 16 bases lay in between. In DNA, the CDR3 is TGTGCCAGCAGCTTGGTCCTAAGTTGGAGGTATAGCAATCAGCCCCAGCATTTT. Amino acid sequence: CASSLVLSWRYSNQPQHF.

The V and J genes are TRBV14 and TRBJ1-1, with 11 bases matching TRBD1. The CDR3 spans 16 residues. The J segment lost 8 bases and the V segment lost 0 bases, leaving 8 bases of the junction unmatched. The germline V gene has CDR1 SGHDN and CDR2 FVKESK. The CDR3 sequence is CASSQEFSGTGGEAFF. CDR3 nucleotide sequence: TGTGCCAGCAGCCAAGAATTCTCAGGGACAGGGGGAGAAGCTTTCTTT.

CDR3 sequence reads: CASRRQGRDGYTF. The CDR3 DNA reads as TGTGCCAGCAGACGACAGGGGAGGGATGGCTACACCTTC. The chain is built from TRBV6-5 and TRBJ1-2; 8 positions agree with TRBD1. Germline V gene sequence: CDR1 MNHEY, CDR2 SVGAGI. Trimming cost V 6 bases and J 6 bases; bases outside gene matches: 6. The CDR3 totals 13 residues.

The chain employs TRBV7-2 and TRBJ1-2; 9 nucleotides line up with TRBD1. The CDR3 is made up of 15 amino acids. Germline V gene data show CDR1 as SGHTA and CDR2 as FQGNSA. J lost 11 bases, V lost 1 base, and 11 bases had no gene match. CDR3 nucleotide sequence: TGTGCCAGCAGCTTAGGGGACAGGGATTCCCCGAAATACACCTTC. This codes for CASSLGDRDSPKYTF.

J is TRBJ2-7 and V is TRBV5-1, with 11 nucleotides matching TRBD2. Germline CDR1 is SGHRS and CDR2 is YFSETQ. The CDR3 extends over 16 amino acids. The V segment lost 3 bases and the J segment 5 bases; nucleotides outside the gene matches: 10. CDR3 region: CASSWTPSSGGNEQYF. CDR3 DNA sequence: TGCGCCAGCAGCTGGACACCCTCTAGCGGGGGGAACGAGCAGTACTTC. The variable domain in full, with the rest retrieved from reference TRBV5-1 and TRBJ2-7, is KAGVTQTPRYLIKTRGQQVTLSCSPISGHRSVSWYQQTPGQGLQFLFEYFSETQRNKGNFPGRFSGRQFSNSRSEMNVSTLELGDSALYLCASSWTPSSGGNEQYFGPGTRLTVT.

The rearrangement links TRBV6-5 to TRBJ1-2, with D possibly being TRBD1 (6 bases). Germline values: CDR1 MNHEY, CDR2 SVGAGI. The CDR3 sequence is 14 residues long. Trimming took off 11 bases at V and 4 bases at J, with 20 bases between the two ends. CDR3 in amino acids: CAATRGGNGYGYTF. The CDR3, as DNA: TGTGCCGCGACGAGGGGGGGGAACGGCTATGGCTACACCTTC.

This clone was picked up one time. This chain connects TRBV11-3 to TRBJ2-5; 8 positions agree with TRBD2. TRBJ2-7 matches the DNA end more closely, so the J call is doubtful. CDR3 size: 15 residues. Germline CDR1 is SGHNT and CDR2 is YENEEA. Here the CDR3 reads CASSLITSGSYEQYF. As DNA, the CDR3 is TGTGCCAGCAGCTTAATAACTAGCGGTAGCTACGAGCAGTACTTC.

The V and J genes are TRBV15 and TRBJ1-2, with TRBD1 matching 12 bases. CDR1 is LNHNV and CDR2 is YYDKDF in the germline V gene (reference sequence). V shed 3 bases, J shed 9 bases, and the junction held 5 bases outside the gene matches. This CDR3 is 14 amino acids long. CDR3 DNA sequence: TGTGCCACCAGCAGTCCGGGACAGGGGGCGAGCTACACCTTC. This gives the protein CATSSPGQGASYTF.

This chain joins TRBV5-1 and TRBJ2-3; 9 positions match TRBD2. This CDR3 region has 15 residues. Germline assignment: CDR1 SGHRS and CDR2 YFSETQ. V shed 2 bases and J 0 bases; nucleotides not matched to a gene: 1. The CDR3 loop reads CASSLAGGSTDTQYF. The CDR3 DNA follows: TGCGCCAGCAGCTTAGCGGGGGGTAGCACAGATACGCAGTATTTT.

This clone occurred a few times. The CDR3 bases are TGTGCCAGCAGCCCCACCGGGTACGAGCAGTACTTC. Its translation is CASSPTGYEQYF. The genes are TRBV9 and TRBJ2-7; D gene ambiguous. The CDR3 has 12 residues. V lost 4 bases, J lost 4 bases, and 9 bases lay in between. Looked up from germline, CDR1 is SGDLS and CDR2 is YYNGEE.

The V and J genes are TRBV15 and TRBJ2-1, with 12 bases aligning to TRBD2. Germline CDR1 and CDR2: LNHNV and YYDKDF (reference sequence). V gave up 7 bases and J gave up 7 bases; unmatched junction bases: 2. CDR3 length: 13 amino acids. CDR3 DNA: TGTGCCACCAATGGACTAGCGGGAAATGAGCAGTTCTTC. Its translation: CATNGLAGNEQFF.

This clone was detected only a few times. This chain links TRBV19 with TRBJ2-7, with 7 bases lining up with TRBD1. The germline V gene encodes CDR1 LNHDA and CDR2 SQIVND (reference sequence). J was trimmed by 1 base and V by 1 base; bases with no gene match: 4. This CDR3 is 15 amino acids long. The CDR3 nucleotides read TGTGCCAGTAGTATAGGCCGACAGGGTTCCTACGAGCAGTACTTC. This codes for CASSIGRQGSYEQYF.

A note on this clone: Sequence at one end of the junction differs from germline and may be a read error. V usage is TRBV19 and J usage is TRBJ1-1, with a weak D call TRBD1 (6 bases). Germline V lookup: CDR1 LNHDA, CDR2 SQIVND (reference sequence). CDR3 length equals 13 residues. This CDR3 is CASSPLGGPDAFF. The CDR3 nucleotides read TGTGCCAGTAGTCCCCTCGGGGGGCCTGACGCTTTCTTT.

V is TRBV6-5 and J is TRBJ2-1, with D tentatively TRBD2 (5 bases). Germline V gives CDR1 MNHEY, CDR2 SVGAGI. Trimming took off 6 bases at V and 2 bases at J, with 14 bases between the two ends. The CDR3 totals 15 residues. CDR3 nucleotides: TGTGCCAGCAGCTTGGAAGCCGGGACCTACAATGAGCAGTTCTTC. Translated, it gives CASSLEAGTYNEQFF.

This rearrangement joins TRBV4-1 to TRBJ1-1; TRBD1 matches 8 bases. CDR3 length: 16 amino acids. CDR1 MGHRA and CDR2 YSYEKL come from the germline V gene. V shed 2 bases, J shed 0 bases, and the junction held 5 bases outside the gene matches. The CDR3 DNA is TGCGCCAGCAGCCAACTACAGGGGGAGATGAACACTGAAGCTTTCTTT. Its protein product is CASSQLQGEMNTEAFF.

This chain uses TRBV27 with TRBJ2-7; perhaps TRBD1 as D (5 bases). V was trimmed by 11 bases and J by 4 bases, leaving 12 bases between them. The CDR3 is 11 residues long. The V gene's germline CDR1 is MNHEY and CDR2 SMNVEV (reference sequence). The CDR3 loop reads CAVHTGYEQYF. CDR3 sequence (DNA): TGTGCCGTGCATACAGGATACGAGCAGTACTTC.

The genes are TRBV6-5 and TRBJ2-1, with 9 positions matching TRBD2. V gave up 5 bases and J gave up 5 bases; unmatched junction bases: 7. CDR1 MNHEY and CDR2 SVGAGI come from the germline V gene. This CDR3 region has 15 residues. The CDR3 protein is CASSPTSGPHNEQFF. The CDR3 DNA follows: TGTGCCAGCAGTCCGACTAGCGGACCTCACAATGAGCAGTTCTTC.

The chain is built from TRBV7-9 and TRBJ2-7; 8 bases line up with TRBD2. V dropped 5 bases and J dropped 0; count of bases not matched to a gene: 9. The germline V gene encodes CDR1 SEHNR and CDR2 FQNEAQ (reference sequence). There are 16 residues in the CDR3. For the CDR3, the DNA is TGTGCCAGCAGCCCAAGACTAGCGCAGAGCTCCTACGAGCAGTACTTC. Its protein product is CASSPRLAQSSYEQYF.

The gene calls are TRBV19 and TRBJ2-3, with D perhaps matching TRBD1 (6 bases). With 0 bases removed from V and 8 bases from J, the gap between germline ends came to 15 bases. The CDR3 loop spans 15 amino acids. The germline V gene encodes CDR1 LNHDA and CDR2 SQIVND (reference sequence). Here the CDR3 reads CASSIDYNRVATQYF. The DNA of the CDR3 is TGTGCCAGTAGTATAGACTATAACAGGGTGGCTACGCAGTATTTT.